This TCR beta chain was recorded in a study of blood T cell repertoires in COVID-19. Using immunoSEQ multiplex PCR, the repertoire was profiled, and TCRdb retains in-frame clones only, with some absent. The sample holds 270,000 or so clones, roughly 86% seen once. This clone was observed at least ten times. The CDR3 loop spans 13 amino acids. Germline-derived CDR1 and CDR2 are MGHRA and YSYEKL. V lost 2 bases, J lost 4 bases, and 6 bases lay in between. The sequenced sample consisted of peripheral blood. This sequence originates from a man in his forties with active or convalescent COVID-19. The chain uses TRBV4-1 and TRBJ2-1; no firm D call. DNA for the CDR3: TGCGCCAGCAGCCAAAGCAGGTACAATGAGCAGTTCTTC. Amino acids: CASSQSRYNEQFF.